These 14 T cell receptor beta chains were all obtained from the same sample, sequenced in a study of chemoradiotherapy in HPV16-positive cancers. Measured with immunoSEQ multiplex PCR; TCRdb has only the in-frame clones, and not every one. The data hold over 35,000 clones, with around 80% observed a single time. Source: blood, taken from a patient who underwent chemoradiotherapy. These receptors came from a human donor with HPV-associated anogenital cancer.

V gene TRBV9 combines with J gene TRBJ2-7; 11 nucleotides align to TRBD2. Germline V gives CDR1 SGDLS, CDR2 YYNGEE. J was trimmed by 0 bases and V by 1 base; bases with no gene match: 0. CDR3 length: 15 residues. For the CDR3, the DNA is TGTGCCAGCAGCGTACTAGCGGGGGGCTCCTACGAGCAGTACTTC. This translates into CASSVLAGGSYEQYF.

Here the CDR3 reads CASGGGAFTDTQYF. In nucleotides, the CDR3 is TGTGCCAGCGGAGGAGGCGCCTTCACAGATACGCAGTATTTT. The chain links TRBV25-1 to TRBJ2-3; possible D gene TRBD2, 5 bases. Germline V gene data show CDR1 as MGHDK and CDR2 as SYGVNS. V lost 8 bases to trimming and J lost 2 bases, with 14 bases between them. The CDR3 spans 14 residues.

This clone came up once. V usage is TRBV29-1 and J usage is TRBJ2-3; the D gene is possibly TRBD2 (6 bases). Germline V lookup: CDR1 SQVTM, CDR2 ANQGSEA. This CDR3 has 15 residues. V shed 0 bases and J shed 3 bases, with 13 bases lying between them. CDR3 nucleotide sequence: TGCAGCGTTGAAGATCCTAGGAGGGGAACAGATACGCAGTATTTT. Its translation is CSVEDPRRGTDTQYF.

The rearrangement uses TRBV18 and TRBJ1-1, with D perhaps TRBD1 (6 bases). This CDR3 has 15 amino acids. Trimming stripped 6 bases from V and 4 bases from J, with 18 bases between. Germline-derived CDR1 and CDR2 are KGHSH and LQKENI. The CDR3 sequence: CASSVNPLGGTEAFF. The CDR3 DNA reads TGTGCCAGCTCCGTCAATCCTTTAGGGGGCACTGAAGCTTTCTTT.

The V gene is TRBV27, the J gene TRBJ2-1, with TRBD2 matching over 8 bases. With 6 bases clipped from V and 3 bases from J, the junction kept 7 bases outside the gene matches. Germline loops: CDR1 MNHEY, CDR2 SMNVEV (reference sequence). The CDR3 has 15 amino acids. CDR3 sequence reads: CASSLNGGVYNEQFF. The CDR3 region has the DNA TGTGCCAGCAGCCTGAACGGGGGGGTCTACAATGAGCAGTTCTTC.

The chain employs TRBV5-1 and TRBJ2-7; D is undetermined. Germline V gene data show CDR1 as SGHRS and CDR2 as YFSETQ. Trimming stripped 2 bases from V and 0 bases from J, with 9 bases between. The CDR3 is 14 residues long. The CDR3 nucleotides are TGCGCCAGCAGCTTCGGAGTGAGCTCCTACGAGCAGTACTTC. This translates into CASSFGVSSYEQYF. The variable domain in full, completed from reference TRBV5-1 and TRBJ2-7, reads KAGVTQTPRYLIKTRGQQVTLSCSPISGHRSVSWYQQTPGQGLQFLFEYFSETQRNKGNFPGRFSGRQFSNSRSEMNVSTLELGDSALYLCASSFGVSSYEQYFGPGTRLTVT.

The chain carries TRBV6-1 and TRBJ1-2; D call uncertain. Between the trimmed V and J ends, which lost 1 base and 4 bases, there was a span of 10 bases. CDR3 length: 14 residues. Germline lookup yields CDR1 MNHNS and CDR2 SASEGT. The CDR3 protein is CASSEGAGGYGYTF. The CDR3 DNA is TGTGCCAGCAGTGAAGGGGCGGGCGGCTATGGCTACACCTTC.

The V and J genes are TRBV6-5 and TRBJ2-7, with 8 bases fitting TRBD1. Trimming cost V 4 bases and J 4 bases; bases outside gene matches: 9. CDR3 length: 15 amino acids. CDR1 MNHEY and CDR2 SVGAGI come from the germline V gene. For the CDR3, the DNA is TGTGCCAGCAGTTCCCCGGACAGGGTTTGGTACGAGCAGTACTTC. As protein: CASSSPDRVWYEQYF.

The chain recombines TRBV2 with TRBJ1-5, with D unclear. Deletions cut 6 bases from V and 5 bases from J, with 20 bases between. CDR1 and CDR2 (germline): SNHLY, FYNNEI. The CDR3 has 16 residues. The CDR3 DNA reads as TGTGCCAGCAGGGAGGGTTGGGCCTACAACCATCAGCCCCAGCATTTT. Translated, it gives CASREGWAYNHQPQHF.

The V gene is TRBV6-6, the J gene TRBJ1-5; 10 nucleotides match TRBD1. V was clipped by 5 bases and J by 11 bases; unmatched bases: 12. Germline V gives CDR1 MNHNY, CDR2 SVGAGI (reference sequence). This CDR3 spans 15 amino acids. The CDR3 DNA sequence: TGTGCCAGCAGTCAAGGTCCCGGACAGGGGGATTCCCAGCATTTT. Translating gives CASSQGPGQGDSQHF.

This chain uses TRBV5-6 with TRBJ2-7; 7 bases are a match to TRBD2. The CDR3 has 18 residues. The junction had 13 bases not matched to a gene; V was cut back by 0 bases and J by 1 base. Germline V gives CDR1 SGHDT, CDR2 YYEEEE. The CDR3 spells CASSLGPLGVAGSYEQYF. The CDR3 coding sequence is TGTGCCAGCAGCTTGGGACCTCTTGGGGTAGCGGGTTCCTACGAGCAGTACTTC.

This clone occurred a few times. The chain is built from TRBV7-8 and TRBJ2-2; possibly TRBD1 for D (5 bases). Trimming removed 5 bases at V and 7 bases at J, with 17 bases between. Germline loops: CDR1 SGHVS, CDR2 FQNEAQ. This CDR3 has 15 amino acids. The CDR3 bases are TGTGCCAGCAGCCAGACAGATTCGGATAGCGGGGAGCTGTTTTTT. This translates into CASSQTDSDSGELFF.

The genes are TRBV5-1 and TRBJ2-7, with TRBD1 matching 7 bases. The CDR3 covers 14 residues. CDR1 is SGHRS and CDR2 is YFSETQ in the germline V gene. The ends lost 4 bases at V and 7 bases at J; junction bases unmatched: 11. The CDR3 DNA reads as TGCGCCAGCAGCATACGACAGGGTCTGGGGGAGCAGTACTTC. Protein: CASSIRQGLGEQYF.

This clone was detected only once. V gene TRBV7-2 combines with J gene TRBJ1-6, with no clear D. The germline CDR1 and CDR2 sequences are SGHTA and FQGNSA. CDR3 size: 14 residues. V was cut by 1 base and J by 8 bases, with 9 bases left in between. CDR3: CASSLGSGYSPLHF. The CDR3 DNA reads TGTGCCAGCAGCTTAGGGTCAGGTTATTCACCCCTCCACTTT.